Following are 6 T cell receptor beta chains from one sample sequenced in a study of shared clonotypes between healthy human individuals. Profiled with immunoSEQ multiplex PCR; TCRdb holds only in-frame clones, not every one. The sample includes a few million clones, around 94% of them seen just once. The sample taken for sequencing was naive CD4+ T cells sorted from blood. Subset reported: CD45RA+ positively selected. These receptors were collected from a man between 18 and 35 years old in good health.

This clone was counted between two and nine times. The chain uses TRBV18 and TRBJ2-2; 7 bases are a match to TRBD1. The J segment lost 0 bases and the V segment lost 0 bases, leaving 10 bases of the junction unmatched. Germline-derived CDR1 and CDR2 are KGHSH and LQKENI. The CDR3 runs 19 residues. CDR3 protein: CASSPPGRLTGTNTGELFF. CDR3 DNA: TGTGCCAGCTCACCACCGGGGAGACTGACAGGGACGAACACCGGGGAGCTGTTTTTT.

V gene TRBV6-5 combines with J gene TRBJ1-3; D remains ambiguous. Deletions cut 0 bases from V and 0 bases from J, with 9 bases between. Per germline, CDR1 MNHEY and CDR2 SVGAGI. The CDR3 is made up of 16 amino acids. CDR3 in DNA: TGTGCCAGCAGTTACTCGCTCAGGAGCTCTGGAAACACCATATATTTT. Protein: CASSYSLRSSGNTIYF.

The chain couples TRBV10-3 to TRBJ2-4; D possibly uses TRBD1 or TRBD2 (5 bases each). The germline gives CDR1 ENHRY, CDR2 SYGVKD. The V gene lost 0 bases and the J gene lost 2 bases, with 14 bases spanning the gap. This CDR3 contains 17 residues. The CDR3 here is CAISESGDARPKNIQYF. As DNA, the CDR3 is TGTGCCATCAGTGAGTCGGGGGACGCGAGGCCCAAAAACATTCAGTACTTC.

The chain recombines TRBV18 with TRBJ2-7; 11 positions match TRBD2. CDR1 and CDR2 from the germline V gene are KGHSH and LQKENI. With 3 bases clipped from V and 6 bases from J, the junction kept 13 bases outside the gene matches. This CDR3 is 17 amino acids long. The CDR3 sequence: CASSPPQKLAGVGEQYF. In nucleotides, the CDR3 is TGTGCCAGCTCACCCCCACAGAAACTAGCGGGAGTTGGCGAGCAGTACTTC.

The table lists this clone with a count of one. This chain connects TRBV4-3 to TRBJ2-7; TRBD2 is a possible D gene (6 bases). The CDR3 extends over 15 amino acids. V was trimmed by 4 bases and J by 3 bases, leaving 16 bases between them. Germline CDR1 reads LGHNA; CDR2 reads YSLEER. The CDR3 DNA is TGCGCCAGCAGCCGCACCCGGGACTCCCGCTACGAGCAGTACTTC. Translation gives CASSRTRDSRYEQYF.

V usage is TRBV28 and J usage is TRBJ2-3; D is possibly TRBD1 or TRBD2 (5 bases each). From germline, CDR1 is MDHEN and CDR2 SYDVKM. The CDR3 totals 14 residues. V lost 5 bases and J 1 base, leaving 10 bases between the germline ends. As DNA, the CDR3 is TGTGCCAGCAGTGAGGGACCAGGCACAGATACGCAGTATTTT. Translated, it gives CASSEGPGTDTQYF.